The present T cell receptor beta chain was sequenced within a study of technical replicates of blood from a few donors (TCRdb year 2017). Libraries were prepared through the immunoSEQ multiplex PCR assay. TCRdb retrieved this table from immuneACCESS and kept in-frame rearrangements only. Not all clones are present; in checked studies, unresolved V genes account for under half, and no reason is known for the remainder. Across this sample there are about 80,000 clones, with about 95% seen only once. The ten largest clones take up 0.38% of the sample. The cysteine opens and the phenylalanine closes a CDR3 of 12 amino acids. The entry retains the CDR3 DNA only, 36 bases that are in frame from base 1. From the germline V gene (reference sequence), CDR1 is GTSNPN and CDR2 is SVGIG. Trimming at the junction amounts to 3 bases on V and 2 bases on J, and the germline ends lie 8 bases apart. Concerning this clone: The antigen this receptor binds is unknown. Nothing much larger sits one base from this clone, and base qualities are not available.

This clonotype originated in a human donor in good health. The sample consisted of T cells isolated from PBMCs. The V gene is TRBV30 and the J gene is TRBJ2-7; TRBD1 could be the D gene, as 5 bases match. In nucleotides, the sequence is TGTGCCTGGAGGGACACCCCCTACGAGCAGTACTTC. Translated, it gives CAWRDTPYEQYF.